This T cell receptor (beta chain) was found in a study of T cell responses to AZD1222 COVID-19 vaccine. Whole-study context: Samples with a second dose at about 4 or about 12 weeks were pooled together. Points from the study as a whole: Only six people who got AZD1222 tested seropositive at baseline.

Measured with immunoSEQ multiplex PCR; TCRdb has only the in-frame clones, and not every one. The table lists tens of thousands of clones, 70% to 90% of them singletons. Points on this clone: Its target is unknown.

Trimming took 3 bases from V and 0 from J, leaving 11 bases between them. The CDR3 runs to 16 residues. The germline V gene has CDR1 LNHDA and CDR2 SQIVND (reference sequence). The rearrangement links TRBV19 to TRBJ1-4; the D is unclear. This clonotype was sampled from an adult in good health. The sample consisted of peripheral blood, taken on day 0 of AZD1222 vaccination. CDR3 in amino acids: CASSIPTSATNEKLFF. CDR3 coding DNA: TGTGCCAGTAGTATCCCCACGAGTGCAACTAATGAAAAACTGTTTTTT.